Listed below are T cell receptor beta chains from one sample, sequenced in a study of shared clonotypes between healthy human individuals. The repertoire was sequenced with immunoSEQ multiplex PCR; TCRdb's copy has only in-frame clones and lacks some. The data show around 2,000,000 clones, with 85% to 95% seen just once and 0.9% to 1.4% held by the top ten. Input material: naive CD8+ T cells sorted from blood. The source is a man younger than 30 in good health. CDR3s include the opening cysteine and the closing phenylalanine or tryptophan. D genes are given only for firm matches. Clone size appears in some rows only: once, few, many, or a class for an expanded clone.

j_gene | abundance | d_gene | v_gene | CDR3aa | CDR3nt
TRBJ1-1 | - | - | TRBV30 | CAWRRGALNTEAFF | TGTGCCTGGAGAAGAGGGGCCCTGAACACTGAAGCTTTCTTT
TRBJ2-3 | - | - | TRBV7-2 | CASSLDGVDTQYF | TGTGCCAGCAGCTTAGACGGCGTAGATACGCAGTATTTT
TRBJ2-1 | - | TRBD1 | TRBV6-6 | CASSYSRGRNEQFF | TGTGCCAGCAGTTACTCTAGGGGGCGCAATGAGCAGTTCTTC
TRBJ2-2 | - | - | TRBV6-1 | CASSERGWGGELFF | TGTGCCAGCAGTGAAAGGGGGTGGGGCGGGGAGCTGTTTTTT
TRBJ2-5 | - | - | TRBV19 | CASSGSLGYQETQYF | TGTGCCAGTAGTGGCTCTCTAGGGTACCAAGAGACCCAGTACTTC
TRBJ1-1 | - | - | TRBV5-8 | CASRAAGDTEAFF | TGTGCCAGCAGGGCCGCGGGGGACACTGAAGCTTTCTTT
TRBJ2-1 | - | - | TRBV7-6 | CASSLNRLSPSSYNEQFF | TGTGCCAGCAGCTTAAATAGATTGAGTCCCAGCTCCTACAATGAGCAGTTCTTC
TRBJ1-3 | - | - | TRBV6-6 | CASSYLKQANGNTIYF | TGTGCCAGCAGTTACTTGAAACAGGCAAACGGAAACACCATATATTTT
TRBJ2-4 | - | - | TRBV6-4 | CASSDYRCVLTKNIQYF | TGTGCCAGCAGTGACTATAGGTGTGTCTTGACCAAAAACATTCAGTACTTC
TRBJ1-5 | - | - | TRBV7-9 | CASSSDPGDLNQPQHF | TGTGCCAGCAGCTCCGATCCAGGGGACCTCAATCAGCCCCAGCATTTT
TRBJ2-1 | - | TRBD2 | TRBV6-5 | CASSYPTSGGYNEQFF | TGTGCCAGCAGTTACCCGACTAGCGGGGGATACAATGAGCAGTTCTTC
TRBJ2-1 | - | - | TRBV6-1 | CASSSDGINEQFF | TGTGCCAGCAGTTCTGATGGGATCAATGAGCAGTTCTTC
TRBJ2-1 | - | TRBD2 | TRBV11-3 | CASSSTSGGLNEQFF | TGTGCCAGCAGCTCGACTAGCGGGGGGTTGAATGAGCAGTTCTTC
TRBJ2-7 | - | TRBD1 | TRBV5-1 | CASSLVWDSSYEQYF | TGCGCCAGCAGCTTGGTCTGGGACAGCTCCTACGAGCAGTACTTC
TRBJ2-5 | - | TRBD2 | TRBV5-6 | CASSPGLAGGRFETQYF | TGTGCCAGCAGCCCGGGACTAGCGGGGGGGCGTTTCGAGACCCAGTACTTC
TRBJ1-1 | - | - | TRBV9 | CASSVAGKNTEAFF | TGTGCCAGCAGCGTCGCAGGAAAGAACACTGAAGCTTTCTTT
TRBJ1-1 | - | TRBD1 | TRBV25-1 | CASRTGSAAFF | TGTGCCAGCCGGACAGGATCCGCGGCTTTCTTT
TRBJ2-5 | - | TRBD2 | TRBV7-8 | CASSLARGLAGIPYQETQYF | TGTGCCAGCAGCTTAGCGAGGGGACTAGCGGGCATCCCGTACCAAGAGACCCAGTACTTC
TRBJ2-2 | once | - | TRBV14 | CASSHTGLHQLSGELFF | TGTGCCAGCAGCCATACAGGACTTCACCAGCTTTCCGGGGAGCTGTTTTTT
TRBJ1-1 | - | - | TRBV28 | CASSWGPNMNTEAFF | TGTGCCAGCAGTTGGGGACCGAACATGAACACTGAAGCTTTCTTT
TRBJ1-5 | - | TRBD1 | TRBV4-1 | CASSQAGPGQGAFPQHF | TGCGCCAGCAGCCAAGCGGGTCCCGGACAGGGGGCCTTTCCCCAGCATTTT
TRBJ2-5 | - | TRBD1 | TRBV6-5 | CASSYGTGAETQYF | TGTGCCAGCAGTTACGGGACAGGGGCAGAGACCCAGTACTTC
TRBJ2-7 | once | - | TRBV6-5 | CARTPGGNYEQYF | TGTGCCAGGACGCCAGGCGGGAATTACGAGCAGTACTTC
TRBJ2-1 | - | TRBD2 | TRBV29-1 | CSVEGIAGGSYNEQFF | TGCAGCGTTGAAGGGATAGCGGGGGGTTCCTACAATGAGCAGTTCTTC
TRBJ2-7 | - | - | TRBV7-9 | CASSLEGRYEQYF | TGTGCCAGCAGCTTAGAGGGACGCTACGAGCAGTACTTC
TRBJ2-1 | - | - | TRBV4-1 | CASSRARGASNEQFF | TGCGCCAGCTCAAGGGCGAGAGGGGCTAGCAATGAGCAGTTCTTC
TRBJ2-7 | few | - | TRBV7-9 | CASSLATDEQYF | TGTGCCAGCAGCTTAGCGACAGACGAGCAGTACTTC
TRBJ1-2 | - | - | TRBV10-3 | CAIRLDLQIGGYTF | TGTGCCATCAGACTCGACCTACAAATAGGGGGCTACACCTTC
TRBJ1-6 | once | - | TRBV6-1 | CASSDDFPLLHF | TGTGCCAGCAGTGACGACTTTCCGCTCCTCCACTTT
TRBJ2-7 | - | - | TRBV12-5 | CASEPPIAYEQYF | TGTGCTAGTGAACCCCCCATAGCTTACGAGCAGTACTTC
TRBJ2-5 | - | TRBD2 | TRBV7-9 | CASQGGETQYF | TGTGCCAGCCAGGGAGGGGAGACCCAGTACTTC
TRBJ1-2 | - | - | TRBV29-1 | CSVESEQTNYGYTF | TGCAGCGTTGAGAGTGAGCAAACTAACTATGGCTACACCTTC
TRBJ2-3 | - | TRBD2 | TRBV7-9 | CASSPPSGGADTQYF | TGTGCCAGCAGCCCTCCTAGCGGGGGTGCAGATACGCAGTATTTT
TRBJ2-7 | - | - | TRBV2 | CASSDPYEQYF | TGTGCCAGCAGTGACCCCTACGAGCAGTACTTC
TRBJ2-5 | - | TRBD1 | TRBV4-1 | CASSQRDREETQYF | TGCGCCAGCAGCCAACGGGACAGGGAAGAGACCCAGTACTTC
TRBJ2-1 | - | TRBD1 | TRBV29-1 | CSVEDPGQGYNEQFF | TGCAGCGTTGAAGATCCCGGACAGGGCTACAATGAGCAGTTCTTC
TRBJ2-1 | - | - | TRBV6-1 | CASSDLGEQFF | TGTGCCAGCAGTGACTTGGGTGAGCAGTTCTTC
TRBJ2-3 | - | - | TRBV27 | CASSLGTDTQYF | TGTGCCAGCAGTTTAGGCACAGATACGCAGTATTTT
TRBJ2-1 | once | TRBD2 | TRBV7-9 | CASSSGLAGVPGQFF | TGTGCCAGCAGCTCGGGACTAGCGGGAGTCCCCGGGCAGTTCTTC
TRBJ2-7 | - | - | TRBV7-6 | CASSPGQGDLYEQYF | TGTGCCAGCAGCCCAGGACAAGGGGACCTTTACGAGCAGTACTTC
TRBJ1-2 | - | - | TRBV10-3 | CAISDLTQKLGYTF | TGTGCCATCAGTGACTTGACACAGAAACTGGGCTACACCTTC
TRBJ2-1 | - | - | TRBV7-2 | CASSLELVMIGSYNEQFF | TGTGCCAGCAGCTTAGAGCTCGTAATGATCGGCTCCTACAATGAGCAGTTCTTC
TRBJ2-7 | - | TRBD2 | TRBV7-9 | CASSLSPAGTYEQYF | TGTGCCAGCAGCTTAAGCCCAGCGGGGACCTACGAGCAGTACTTC
TRBJ1-3 | - | - | TRBV5-6 | CASSFGTDRNTIYF | TGTGCCAGCAGCTTTGGGACCGATAGAAACACCATATATTTT
TRBJ2-7 | - | - | TRBV28 | CASSFTGGQYEQYF | TGTGCCAGCAGTTTTACCGGGGGGCAGTACGAGCAGTACTTC
TRBJ1-2 | - | TRBD1 | TRBV2 | CASSEPGGVGYTF | TGTGCCAGCAGTGAACCAGGGGGAGTTGGCTACACCTTC
TRBJ1-1 | - | TRBD1 | TRBV6-6 | CASRDRGPTEAFF | TGTGCCAGCAGGGACAGGGGGCCGACTGAAGCTTTCTTT
TRBJ2-3 | - | - | TRBV4-1 | CASSQEWNSPFHTDTQYF | TGCGCCAGCAGCCAAGAGTGGAACAGCCCCTTCCACACAGATACGCAGTATTTT
TRBJ1-5 | - | - | TRBV27 | CASSLVGGPSNQPQHF | TGTGCCAGCAGTTTAGTTGGGGGGCCTAGCAATCAGCCCCAGCATTTT